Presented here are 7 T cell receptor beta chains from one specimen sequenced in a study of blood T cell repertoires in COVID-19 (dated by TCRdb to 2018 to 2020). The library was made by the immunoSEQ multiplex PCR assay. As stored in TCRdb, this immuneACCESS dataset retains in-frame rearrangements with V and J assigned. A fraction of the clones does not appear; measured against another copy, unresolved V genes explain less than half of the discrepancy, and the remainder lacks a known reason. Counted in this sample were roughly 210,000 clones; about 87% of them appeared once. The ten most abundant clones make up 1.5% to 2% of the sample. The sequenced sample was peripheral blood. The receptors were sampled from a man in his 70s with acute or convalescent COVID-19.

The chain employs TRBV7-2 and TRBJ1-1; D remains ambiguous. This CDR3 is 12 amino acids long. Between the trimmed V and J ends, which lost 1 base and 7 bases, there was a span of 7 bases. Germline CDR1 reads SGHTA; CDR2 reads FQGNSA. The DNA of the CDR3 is TGTGCCAGCAGCTTAGTCCCCTATGAAGCTTTCTTT. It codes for CASSLVPYEAFF.

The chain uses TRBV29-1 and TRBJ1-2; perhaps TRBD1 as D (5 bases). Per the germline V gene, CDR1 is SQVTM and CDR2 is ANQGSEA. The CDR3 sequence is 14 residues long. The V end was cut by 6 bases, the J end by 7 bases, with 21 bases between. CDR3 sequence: CSVTLDGRGGGYTF. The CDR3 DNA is TGCAGCGTCACGTTGGACGGGCGCGGGGGTGGCTACACCTTC.

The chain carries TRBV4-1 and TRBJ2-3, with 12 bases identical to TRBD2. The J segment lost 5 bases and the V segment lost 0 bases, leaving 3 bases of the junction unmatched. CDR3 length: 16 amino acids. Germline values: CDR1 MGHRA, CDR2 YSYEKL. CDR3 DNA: TGCGCCAGCAGCCAAGATCTAGCGGGAGGGGTAGATACGCAGTATTTT. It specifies CASSQDLAGGVDTQYF.

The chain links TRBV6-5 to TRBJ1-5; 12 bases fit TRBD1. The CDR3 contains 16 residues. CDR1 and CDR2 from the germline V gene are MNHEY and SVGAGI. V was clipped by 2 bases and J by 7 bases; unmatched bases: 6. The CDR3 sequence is CASSYLGQGARQPQHF. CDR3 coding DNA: TGTGCCAGCAGTTACCTGGGACAGGGGGCTCGGCAGCCCCAGCATTTT.

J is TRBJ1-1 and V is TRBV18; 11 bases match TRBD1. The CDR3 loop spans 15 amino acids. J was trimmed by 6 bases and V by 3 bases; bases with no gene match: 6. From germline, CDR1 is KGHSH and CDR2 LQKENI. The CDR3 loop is CASSPRTGGYAEAFF. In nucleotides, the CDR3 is TGTGCCAGCTCACCCCGGACAGGGGGCTATGCTGAAGCTTTCTTT. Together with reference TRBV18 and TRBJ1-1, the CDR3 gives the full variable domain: NAGVMQNPRHLVRRRGQEARLRCSPMKGHSHVYWYRQLPEEGLKFMVYLQKENIIDESGMPKERFSAEFPKEGPSILRIQQVVRGDSAAYFCASSPRTGGYAEAFFGQGTRLTVV.

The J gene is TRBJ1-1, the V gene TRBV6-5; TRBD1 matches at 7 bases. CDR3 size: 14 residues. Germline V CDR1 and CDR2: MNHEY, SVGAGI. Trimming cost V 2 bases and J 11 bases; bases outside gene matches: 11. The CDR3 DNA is TGTGCCAGCAGTTACCGTACAGGGGTTGGTGCGGCTTTCTTT. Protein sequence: CASSYRTGVGAAFF.

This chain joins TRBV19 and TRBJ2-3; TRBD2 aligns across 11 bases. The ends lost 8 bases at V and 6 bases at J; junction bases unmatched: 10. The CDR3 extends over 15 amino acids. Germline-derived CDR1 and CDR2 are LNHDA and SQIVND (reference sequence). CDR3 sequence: CASSRLAGKGDTQYF. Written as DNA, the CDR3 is TGTGCCAGTTCCCGACTAGCGGGAAAAGGTGATACGCAGTATTTT. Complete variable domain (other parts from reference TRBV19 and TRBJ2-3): DGGITQSPKYLFRKEGQNVTLSCEQNLNHDAMYWYRQDPGQGLRLIYYSQIVNDFQKGDIAEGYSVSREKKESFPLTVTSAQKNPTAFYLCASSRLAGKGDTQYFGPGTRLTVL.